This T cell receptor (beta chain) appears in the sequencing data of a study of regulatory and conventional T cells in RAG deficiency. The sorted regulatory T cells were CD4+, CD25-high and CD127-low, with genomic DNA sequenced. Whole-study findings and limits: Patient subsets had shorter CDR3s; Omenn Treg-Tconv overlap exceeded 75%. Omenn CD25-high CD127-low cells may be activated cells, not true Tregs. Omenn syndrome and CID/AS patients had around 100-fold fewer unique Treg TCR beta sequences, versus approximately 9.6-fold elsewhere.

Libraries were prepared by immunoSEQ multiplex PCR; TCRdb keeps only in-frame clonotypes and omits some of them. The repertoire holds roughly 20,000 clones, with about 91% as singletons. Of note for this clone: Its specificity is unknown.

J lost 2 bases, V lost 5 bases, and 9 bases had no gene match. Germline CDR1 and CDR2: SGHAT and FQNNGV. The CDR3 is made up of 15 amino acids. These data also featured in a second study, about regulatory T cells. That study reports: The primer mix had 52 TRBV and 13 TRBJ primers. In patients, unique TRB V-J pairs were restricted and V/J usage skewed, especially in Tregs.

The receptor's source is a human donor in good health. This sequence joins TRBV11-2 and TRBJ2-7; 7 nucleotides line up with TRBD2. Sequencing input: Tregs sorted from blood. CDR3 DNA sequence: TGTGCCAGCAGCGAGACGGCTAGCGGCGCCTACGAGCAGTACTTC. Translating gives CASSETASGAYEQYF.